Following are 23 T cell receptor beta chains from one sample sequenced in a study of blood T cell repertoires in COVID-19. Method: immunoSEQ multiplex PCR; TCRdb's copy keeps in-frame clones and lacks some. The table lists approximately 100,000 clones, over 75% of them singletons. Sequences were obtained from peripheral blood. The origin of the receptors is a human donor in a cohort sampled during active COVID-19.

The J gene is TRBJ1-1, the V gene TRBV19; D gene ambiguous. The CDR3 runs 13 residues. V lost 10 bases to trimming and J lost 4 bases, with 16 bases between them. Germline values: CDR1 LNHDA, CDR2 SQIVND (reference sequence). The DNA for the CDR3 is TGTGCCATTACGCCGGGCCGGGGCACTGAAGCTTTCTTT. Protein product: CAITPGRGTEAFF.

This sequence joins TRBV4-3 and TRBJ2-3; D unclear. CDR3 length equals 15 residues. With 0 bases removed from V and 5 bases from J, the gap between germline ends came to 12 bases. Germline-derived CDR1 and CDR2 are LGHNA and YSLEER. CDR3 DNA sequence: TGCGCCAGCAGCCAAGAAGGCCTGAGGAGAGATACGCAGTATTTT. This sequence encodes CASSQEGLRRDTQYF.

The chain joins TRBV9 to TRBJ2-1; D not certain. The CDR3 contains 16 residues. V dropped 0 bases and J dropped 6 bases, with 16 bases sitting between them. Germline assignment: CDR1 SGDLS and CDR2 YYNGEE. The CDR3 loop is CASSVDSSAGRNEQFF. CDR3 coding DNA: TGTGCCAGCAGCGTAGATTCCTCCGCCGGTCGCAATGAGCAGTTCTTC. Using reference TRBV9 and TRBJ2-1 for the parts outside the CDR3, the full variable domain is DSGVTQTPKHLITATGQRVTLRCSPRSGDLSVYWYQQSLDQGLQFLIQYYNGEERAKGNILERFSAQQFPDLHSELNLSSLELGDSALYFCASSVDSSAGRNEQFFGPGTRLTVL.

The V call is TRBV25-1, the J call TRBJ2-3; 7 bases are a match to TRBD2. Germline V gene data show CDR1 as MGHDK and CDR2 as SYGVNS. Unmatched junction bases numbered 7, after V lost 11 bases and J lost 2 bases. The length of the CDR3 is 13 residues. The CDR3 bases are TGTGCCGCTAGCGGACCCGTCACAGATACGCAGTATTTT. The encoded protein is CAASGPVTDTQYF.

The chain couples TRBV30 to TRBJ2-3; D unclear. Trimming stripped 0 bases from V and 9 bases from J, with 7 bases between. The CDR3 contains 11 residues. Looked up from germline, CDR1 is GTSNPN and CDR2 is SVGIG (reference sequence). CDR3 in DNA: TGTGCCTGGAGTGTCGGTAGCACGCAGTATTTT. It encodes CAWSVGSTQYF.

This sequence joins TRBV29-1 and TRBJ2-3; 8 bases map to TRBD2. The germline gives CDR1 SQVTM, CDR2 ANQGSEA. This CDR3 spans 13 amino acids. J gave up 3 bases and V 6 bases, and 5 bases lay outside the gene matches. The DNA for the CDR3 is TGCAGCGTGGATAGCGGGGTTACAGATACGCAGTATTTT. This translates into CSVDSGVTDTQYF.

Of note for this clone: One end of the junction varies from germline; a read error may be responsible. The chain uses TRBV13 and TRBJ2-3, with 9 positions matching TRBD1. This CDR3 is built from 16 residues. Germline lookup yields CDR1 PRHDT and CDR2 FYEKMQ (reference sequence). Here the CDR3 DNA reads TGTGCCAGCAGCCTAGGGGACAGGGCATACACAGATACGCAGTATTTT. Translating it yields CASSLGDRAYTDTQYF.

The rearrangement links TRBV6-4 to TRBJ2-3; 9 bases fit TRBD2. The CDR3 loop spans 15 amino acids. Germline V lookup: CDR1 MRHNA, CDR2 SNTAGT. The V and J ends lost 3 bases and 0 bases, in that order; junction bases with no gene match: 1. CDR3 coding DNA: TGTGCCAGCAGTGAGCGGGGGGGGAGCACAGATACGCAGTATTTT. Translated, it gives CASSERGGSTDTQYF.

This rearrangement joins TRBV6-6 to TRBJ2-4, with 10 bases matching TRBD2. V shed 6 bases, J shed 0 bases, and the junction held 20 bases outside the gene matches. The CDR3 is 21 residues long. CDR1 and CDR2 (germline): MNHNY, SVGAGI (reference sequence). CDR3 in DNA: TGTGCCAGCAGCTCGGGTAGCGGGACTAGCGCCAGACTTCTAGCCAAAAACATTCAGTACTTC. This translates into CASSSGSGTSARLLAKNIQYF.

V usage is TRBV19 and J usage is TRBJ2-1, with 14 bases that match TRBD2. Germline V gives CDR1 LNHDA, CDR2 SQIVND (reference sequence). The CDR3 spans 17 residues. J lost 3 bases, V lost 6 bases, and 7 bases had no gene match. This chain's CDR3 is CASSRTSGGYYYNEQFF. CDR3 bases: TGTGCCAGTAGCCGGACTAGCGGGGGGTACTACTACAATGAGCAGTTCTTC.

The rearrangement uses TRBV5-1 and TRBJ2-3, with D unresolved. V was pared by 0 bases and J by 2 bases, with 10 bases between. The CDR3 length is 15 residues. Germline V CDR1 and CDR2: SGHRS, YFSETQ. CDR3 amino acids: CASSLDSPDTDTQYF. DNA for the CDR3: TGCGCCAGCAGCTTGGACAGCCCCGACACAGATACGCAGTATTTT.

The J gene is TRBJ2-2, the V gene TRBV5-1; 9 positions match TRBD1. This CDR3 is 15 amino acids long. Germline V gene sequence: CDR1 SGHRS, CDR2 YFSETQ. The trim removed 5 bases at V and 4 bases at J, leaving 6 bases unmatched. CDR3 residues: CASRGDRVSTGELFF. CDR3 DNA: TGCGCCAGCAGAGGGGACAGGGTGAGCACCGGGGAGCTGTTTTTT. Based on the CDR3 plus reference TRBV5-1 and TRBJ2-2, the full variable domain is KAGVTQTPRYLIKTRGQQVTLSCSPISGHRSVSWYQQTPGQGLQFLFEYFSETQRNKGNFPGRFSGRQFSNSRSEMNVSTLELGDSALYLCASRGDRVSTGELFFGEGSRLTVL.

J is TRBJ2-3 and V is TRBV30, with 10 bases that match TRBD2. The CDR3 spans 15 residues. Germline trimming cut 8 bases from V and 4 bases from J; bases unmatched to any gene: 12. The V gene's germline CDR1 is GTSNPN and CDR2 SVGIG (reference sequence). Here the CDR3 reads CASNPSGSSADTQYF. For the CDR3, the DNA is TGTGCCAGTAATCCTAGCGGGAGCAGTGCAGATACGCAGTATTTT.

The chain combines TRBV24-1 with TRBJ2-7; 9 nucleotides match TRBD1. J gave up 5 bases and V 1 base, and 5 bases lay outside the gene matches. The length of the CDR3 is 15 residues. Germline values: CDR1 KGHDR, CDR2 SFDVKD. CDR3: CATSDLGTGSDEQYF. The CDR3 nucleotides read TGTGCCACCAGTGATTTAGGGACAGGGTCGGACGAGCAGTACTTC.

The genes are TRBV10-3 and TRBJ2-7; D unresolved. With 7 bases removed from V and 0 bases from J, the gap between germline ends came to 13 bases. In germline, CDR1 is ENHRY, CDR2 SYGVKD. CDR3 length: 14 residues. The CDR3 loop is CAITTTALSYEQYF. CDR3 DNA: TGTGCCATCACCACAACAGCCCTCTCCTACGAGCAGTACTTC.

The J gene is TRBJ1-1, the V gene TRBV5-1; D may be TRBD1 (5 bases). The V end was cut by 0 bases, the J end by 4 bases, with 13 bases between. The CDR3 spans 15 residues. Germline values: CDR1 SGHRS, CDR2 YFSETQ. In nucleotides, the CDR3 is TGCGCCAGCAGCTTGGGTGGGGGGATGAGCACTGAAGCTTTCTTT. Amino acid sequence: CASSLGGGMSTEAFF.

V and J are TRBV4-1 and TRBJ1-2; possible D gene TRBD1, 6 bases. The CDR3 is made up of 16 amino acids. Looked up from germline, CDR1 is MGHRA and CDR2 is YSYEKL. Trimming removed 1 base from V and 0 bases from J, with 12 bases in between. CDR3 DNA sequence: TGCGCCAGCAGCCAAGTTCAGGGACACACTAACTATGGCTACACCTTC. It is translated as CASSQVQGHTNYGYTF.

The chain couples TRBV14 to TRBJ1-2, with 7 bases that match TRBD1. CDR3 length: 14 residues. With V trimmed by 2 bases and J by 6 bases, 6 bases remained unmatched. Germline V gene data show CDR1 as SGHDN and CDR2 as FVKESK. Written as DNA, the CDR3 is TGTGCCAGCAGCCAAACGGGACAGTACCATGGCTACACCTTC. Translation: CASSQTGQYHGYTF.

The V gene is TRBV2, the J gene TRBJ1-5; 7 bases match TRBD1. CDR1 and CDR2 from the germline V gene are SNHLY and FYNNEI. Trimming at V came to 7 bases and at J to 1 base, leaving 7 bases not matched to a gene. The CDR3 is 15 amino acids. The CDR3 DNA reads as TGTGCCAGCACGCCGACAGGGTGGAGCAATCAGCCCCAGCATTTT. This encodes CASTPTGWSNQPQHF.

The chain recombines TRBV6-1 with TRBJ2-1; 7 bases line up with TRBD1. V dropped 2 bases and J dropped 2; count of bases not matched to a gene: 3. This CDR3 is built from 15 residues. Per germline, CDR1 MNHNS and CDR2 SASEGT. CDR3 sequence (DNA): TGTGCCAGCAGTGAAATGCAGGGGGCCTACAATGAGCAGTTCTTC. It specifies CASSEMQGAYNEQFF.

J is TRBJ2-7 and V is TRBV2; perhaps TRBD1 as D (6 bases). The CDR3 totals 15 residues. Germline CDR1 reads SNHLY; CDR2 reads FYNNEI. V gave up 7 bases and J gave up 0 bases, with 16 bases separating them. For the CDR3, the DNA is TGTGCCAGCAACCTGGATGGGGACAACTCCTACGAGCAGTACTTC. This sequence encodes CASNLDGDNSYEQYF.

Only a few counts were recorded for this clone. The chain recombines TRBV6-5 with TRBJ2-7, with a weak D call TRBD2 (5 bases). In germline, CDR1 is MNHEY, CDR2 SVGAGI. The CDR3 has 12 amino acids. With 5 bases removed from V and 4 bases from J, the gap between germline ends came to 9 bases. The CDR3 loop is CASSSGLYEQYF. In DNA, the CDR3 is TGTGCCAGCAGTAGCGGATTATACGAGCAGTACTTC.

In DNA form, the CDR3 reads TGCGCCAGCAGCACGGACAGGGAAGCAGATACGCAGTATTTT. This encodes CASSTDREADTQYF. The chain has TRBV5-1 and TRBJ2-3; 8 bases are a match to TRBD1. Germline-derived CDR1 and CDR2 are SGHRS and YFSETQ. Losses at the gene ends were 4 bases for V and 4 bases for J; bases not matched to a gene: 5. The CDR3 runs to 14 residues.